Described below is a single T cell receptor beta chain sequence and its context. The sample originates from a study of blood T cell repertoires in COVID-19. As processed by the authors: Reference gene primer amplification gave estimated nucleated cell counts. The assay was immunoSEQ multiplex PCR, and TCRdb's table has in-frame clones only and misses some. From that table come the V and J calls and clone size; the DNA was used to work out D and trimming. Of under 90,000 clones detected, 65% to 90% appear once; the ten largest clones hold roughly 15%. The CDR3 consists of 15 residues. Germline V gives CDR1 SGHTA, CDR2 FQGTGA. V shed 5 bases and J 5 bases; nucleotides not matched to a gene: 8.

V is TRBV7-3 and J is TRBJ2-2; 7 nucleotides align to TRBD1. The TCR comes from a woman older than 75 with active or convalescent COVID-19. The sequencing input was peripheral blood. The CDR3 DNA follows: TGTGCCAGCAGCCTGAACAGGGGTGGGACCGGGGAGCTGTTTTTT. It yields the protein CASSLNRGGTGELFF.